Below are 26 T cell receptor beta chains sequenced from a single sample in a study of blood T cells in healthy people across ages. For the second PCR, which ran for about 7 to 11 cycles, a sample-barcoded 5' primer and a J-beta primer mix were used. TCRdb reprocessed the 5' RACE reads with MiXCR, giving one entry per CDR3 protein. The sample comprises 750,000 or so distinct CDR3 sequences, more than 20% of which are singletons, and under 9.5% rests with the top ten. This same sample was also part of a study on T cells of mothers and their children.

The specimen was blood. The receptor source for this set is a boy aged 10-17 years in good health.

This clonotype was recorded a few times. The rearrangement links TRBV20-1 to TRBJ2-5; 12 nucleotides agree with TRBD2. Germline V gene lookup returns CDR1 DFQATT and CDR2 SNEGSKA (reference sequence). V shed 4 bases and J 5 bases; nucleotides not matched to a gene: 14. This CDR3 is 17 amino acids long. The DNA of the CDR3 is TGCAGTGCTACCAGAGGGGCTAGCGGGGGGGCAGTGGAGACCCAGTACTTC. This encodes CSATRGASGGAVETQYF.

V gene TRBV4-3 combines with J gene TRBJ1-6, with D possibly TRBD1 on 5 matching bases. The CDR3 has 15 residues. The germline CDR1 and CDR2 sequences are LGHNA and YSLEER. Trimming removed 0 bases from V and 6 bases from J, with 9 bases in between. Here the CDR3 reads CASSQDQGFNSPLHF. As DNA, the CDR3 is TGCGCCAGCAGCCAAGATCAGGGATTTAATTCACCCCTCCACTTT.

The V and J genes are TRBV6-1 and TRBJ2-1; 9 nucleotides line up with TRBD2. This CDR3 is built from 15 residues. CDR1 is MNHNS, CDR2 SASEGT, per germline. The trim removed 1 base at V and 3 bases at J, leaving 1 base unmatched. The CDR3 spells CASSEGLADYNEQFF. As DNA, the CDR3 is TGTGCCAGCAGTGAAGGACTAGCGGACTACAATGAGCAGTTCTTC.

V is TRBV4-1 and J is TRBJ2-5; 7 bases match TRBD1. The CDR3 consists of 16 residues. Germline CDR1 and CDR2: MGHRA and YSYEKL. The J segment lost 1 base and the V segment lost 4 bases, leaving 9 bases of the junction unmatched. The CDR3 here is CASSRNKGQIQETQYF. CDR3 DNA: TGCGCCAGCAGCCGGAACAAGGGACAGATCCAAGAGACCCAGTACTTC.

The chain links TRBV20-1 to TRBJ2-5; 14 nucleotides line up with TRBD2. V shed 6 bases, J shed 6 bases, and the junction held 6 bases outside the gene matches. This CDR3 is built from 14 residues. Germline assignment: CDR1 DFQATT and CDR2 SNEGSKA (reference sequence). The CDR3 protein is CSARGLAGEQTQYF. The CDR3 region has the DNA TGCAGTGCCCGGGGACTAGCGGGAGAACAGACCCAGTACTTC.

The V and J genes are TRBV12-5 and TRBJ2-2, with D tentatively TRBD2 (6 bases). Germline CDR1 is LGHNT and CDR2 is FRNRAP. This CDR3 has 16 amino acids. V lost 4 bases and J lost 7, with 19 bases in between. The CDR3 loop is CASGSSPGDGGGELFF. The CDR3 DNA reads TGTGCTAGTGGTTCCTCACCGGGCGACGGGGGCGGGGAGCTGTTTTTT.

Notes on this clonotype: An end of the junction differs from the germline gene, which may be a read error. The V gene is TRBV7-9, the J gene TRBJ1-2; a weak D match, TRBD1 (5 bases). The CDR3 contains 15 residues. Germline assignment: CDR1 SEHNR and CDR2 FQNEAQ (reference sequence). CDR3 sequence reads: CASSSPPNRFYVYTF. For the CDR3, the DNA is TGTGCCAGCAGCTCCCCTCCTAACAGGTTTTATGTCTACACCTTC.

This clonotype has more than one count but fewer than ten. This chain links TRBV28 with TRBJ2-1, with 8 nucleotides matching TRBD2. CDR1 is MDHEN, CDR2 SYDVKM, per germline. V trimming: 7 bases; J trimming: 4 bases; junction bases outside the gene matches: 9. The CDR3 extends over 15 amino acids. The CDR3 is CASTLTSGKYNEQFF. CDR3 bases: TGTGCCAGCACCCTTACTAGCGGTAAATACAATGAGCAGTTCTTC.

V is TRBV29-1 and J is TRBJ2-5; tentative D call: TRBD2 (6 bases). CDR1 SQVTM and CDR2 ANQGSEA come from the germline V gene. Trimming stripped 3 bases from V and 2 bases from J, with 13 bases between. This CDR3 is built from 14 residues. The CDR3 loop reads CSVDVRGSQETQYF. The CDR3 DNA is TGCAGCGTTGATGTGCGGGGCTCTCAAGAGACCCAGTACTTC. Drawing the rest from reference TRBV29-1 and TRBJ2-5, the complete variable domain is SAVISQKPSRDICQRGTSLTIQCQVDSQVTMMFWYRQQPGQSLTLIATANQGSEATYESGFVIDKFPISRPNLTFSTLTVSNMSPEDSSIYLCSVDVRGSQETQYFGPGTRLLVL.

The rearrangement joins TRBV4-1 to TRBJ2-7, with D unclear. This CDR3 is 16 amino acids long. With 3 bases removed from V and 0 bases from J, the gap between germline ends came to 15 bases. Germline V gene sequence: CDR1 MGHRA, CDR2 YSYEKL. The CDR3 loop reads CASSQSVPARSYEQYF. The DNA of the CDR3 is TGCGCCAGCAGCCAGAGTGTCCCCGCCCGCTCCTACGAGCAGTACTTC.

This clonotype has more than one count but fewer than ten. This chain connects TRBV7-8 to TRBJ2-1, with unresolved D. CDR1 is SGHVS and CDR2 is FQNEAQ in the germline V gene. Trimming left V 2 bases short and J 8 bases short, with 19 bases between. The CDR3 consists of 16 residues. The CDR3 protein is CASSLFAAMTADEQFF. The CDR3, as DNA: TGTGCCAGCAGCTTATTTGCAGCTATGACGGCGGATGAGCAGTTCTTC.

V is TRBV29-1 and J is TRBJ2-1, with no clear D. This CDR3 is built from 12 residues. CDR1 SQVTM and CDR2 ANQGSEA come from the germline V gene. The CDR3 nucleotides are TGCAGTCAAAAAGTCGGGTTGGATGAGCAGTTCTTC. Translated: CSQKVGLDEQFF.

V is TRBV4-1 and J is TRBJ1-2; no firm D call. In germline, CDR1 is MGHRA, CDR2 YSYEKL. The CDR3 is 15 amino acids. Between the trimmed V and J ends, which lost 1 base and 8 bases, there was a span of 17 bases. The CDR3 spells CASSQVVAAQMGYTF. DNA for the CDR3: TGCGCCAGCAGCCAAGTAGTCGCTGCACAGATGGGCTACACCTTC.

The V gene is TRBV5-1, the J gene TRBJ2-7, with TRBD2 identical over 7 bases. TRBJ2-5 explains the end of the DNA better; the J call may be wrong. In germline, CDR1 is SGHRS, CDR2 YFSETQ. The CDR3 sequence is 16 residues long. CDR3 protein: CASSLDREEGLETQYF. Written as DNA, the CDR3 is TGCGCCAGCAGCTTGGATCGGGAGGAGGGTCTCGAGACCCAGTACTTC.

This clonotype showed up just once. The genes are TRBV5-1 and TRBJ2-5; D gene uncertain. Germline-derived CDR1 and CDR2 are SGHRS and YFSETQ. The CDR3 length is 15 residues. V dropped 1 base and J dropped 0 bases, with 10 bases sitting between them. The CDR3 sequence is CASSLMSTHQETQYF. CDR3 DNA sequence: TGCGCCAGCAGCTTGATGTCTACCCACCAAGAGACCCAGTACTTC.

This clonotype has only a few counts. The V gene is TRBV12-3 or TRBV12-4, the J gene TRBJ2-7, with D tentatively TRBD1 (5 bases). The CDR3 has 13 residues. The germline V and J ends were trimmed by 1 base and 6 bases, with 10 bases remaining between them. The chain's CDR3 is CASSLGPGPEQYF. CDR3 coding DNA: TGTGCCAGCAGTTTAGGCCCAGGGCCCGAGCAGTACTTC.

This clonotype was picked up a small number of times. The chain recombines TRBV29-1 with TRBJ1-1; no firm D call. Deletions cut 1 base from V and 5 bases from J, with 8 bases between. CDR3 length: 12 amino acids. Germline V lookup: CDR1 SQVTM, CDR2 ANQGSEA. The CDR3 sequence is CSVEAVATEAFF. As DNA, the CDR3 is TGCAGCGTTGAAGCGGTGGCAACTGAAGCTTTCTTT.

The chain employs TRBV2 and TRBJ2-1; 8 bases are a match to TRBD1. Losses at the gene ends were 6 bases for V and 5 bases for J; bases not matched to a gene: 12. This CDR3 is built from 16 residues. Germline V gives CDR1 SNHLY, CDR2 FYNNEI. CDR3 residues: CASSLDRDRSDNEQFF. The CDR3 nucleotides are TGTGCCAGCAGCCTTGATCGGGACAGGTCCGACAATGAGCAGTTCTTC.

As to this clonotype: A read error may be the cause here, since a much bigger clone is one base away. Written as DNA, the CDR3 is TGTGCCAGCAGCGTAGCGCCGAGTCACCGCGAGGCCCAGTACTTC. Its translation is CASSVAPSHREAQYF. The chain recombines TRBV9 with TRBJ2-5; no reliable D call. Germline V CDR1 and CDR2: SGDLS, YYNGEE. V was clipped by 0 bases and J by 9 bases, with 18 bases between them. This CDR3 comprises 15 residues.

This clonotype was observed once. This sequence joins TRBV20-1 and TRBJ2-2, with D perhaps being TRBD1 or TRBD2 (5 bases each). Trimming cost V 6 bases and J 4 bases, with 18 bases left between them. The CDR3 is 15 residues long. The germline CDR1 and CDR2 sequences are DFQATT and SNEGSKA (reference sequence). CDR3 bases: TGCAGTGCCCCTAGACCGGGACCAGCCACCGGGGAGCTGTTTTTT. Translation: CSAPRPGPATGELFF.

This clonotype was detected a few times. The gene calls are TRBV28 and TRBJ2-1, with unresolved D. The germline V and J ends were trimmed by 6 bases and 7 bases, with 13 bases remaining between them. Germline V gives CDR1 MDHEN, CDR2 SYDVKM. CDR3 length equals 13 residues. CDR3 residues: CASSPSYGNEQFF. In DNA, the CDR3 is TGTGCCAGCAGCCCAAGCTACGGAAATGAGCAGTTCTTC. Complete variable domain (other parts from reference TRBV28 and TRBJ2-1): DVKVTQSSRYLVKRTGEKVFLECVQDMDHENMFWYRQDPGLGLRLIYFSYDVKMKEKGDIPEGYSVSREKKERFSLILESASTNQTSMYLCASSPSYGNEQFFGPGTRLTVL.

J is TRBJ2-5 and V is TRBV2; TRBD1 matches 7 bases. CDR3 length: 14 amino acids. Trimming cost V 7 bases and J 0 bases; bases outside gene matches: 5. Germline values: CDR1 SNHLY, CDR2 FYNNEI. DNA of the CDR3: TGTGCCAGCAAGGAGGACAGGAACCAAGAGACCCAGTACTTC. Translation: CASKEDRNQETQYF.

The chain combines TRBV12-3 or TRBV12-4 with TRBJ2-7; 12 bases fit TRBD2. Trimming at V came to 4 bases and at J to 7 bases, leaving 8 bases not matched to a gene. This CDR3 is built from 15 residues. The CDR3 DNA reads TGTGCCAGCAGTTCGACCGCTAGCGGGAGGGATGAGCAGTACTTC. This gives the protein CASSSTASGRDEQYF.

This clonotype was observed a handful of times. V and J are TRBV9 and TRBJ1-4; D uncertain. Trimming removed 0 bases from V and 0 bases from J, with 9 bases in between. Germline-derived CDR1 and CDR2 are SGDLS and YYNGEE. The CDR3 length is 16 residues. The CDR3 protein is CASSVGDPATNEKLFF. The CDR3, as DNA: TGTGCCAGCAGCGTAGGAGACCCTGCAACTAATGAAAAACTGTTTTTT.

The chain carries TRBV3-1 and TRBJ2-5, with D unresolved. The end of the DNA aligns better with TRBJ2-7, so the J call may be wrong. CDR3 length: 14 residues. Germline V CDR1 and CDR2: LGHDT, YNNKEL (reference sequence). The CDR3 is CASSQDRTNHEQYF. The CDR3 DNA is TGTGCCAGCAGCCAAGATAGAACTAACCACGAGCAGTACTTC.

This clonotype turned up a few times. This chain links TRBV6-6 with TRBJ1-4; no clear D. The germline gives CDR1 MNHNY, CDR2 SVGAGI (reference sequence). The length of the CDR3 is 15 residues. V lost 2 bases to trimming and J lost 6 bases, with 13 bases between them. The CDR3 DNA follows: TGTGCCAGCAGTTACGCCGAGACAAGATATGAAAAACTGTTTTTT. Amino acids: CASSYAETRYEKLFF.